Each of the 6 T cell receptor beta chains below was sequenced from the same sample in a study of CXCR3-negative and CXCR3-positive naive CD8 T cells. It was by 5' RACE with UMI labels that the TRB cDNA libraries were prepared. TCRdb reanalyzed the 5' RACE reads and collapses them to one entry per CDR3 protein, without DNA. The sample table sets out roughly 100,000 distinct CDR3 sequences. No antigen has been assigned to these receptors. Points from the study as a whole: The TRB CDR3s that CXCR3-positive naive cells carried were more hydrophobic than those of CXCR3-negative naive cells.

The source material was naive CXCR3+ CD8+ T cells from blood. The sample's subset: CD45RO-CCR7+CD27+CD95- naive CD8+ T cells expressing CXCR3 (TNR3+). The receptors come from a human donor in good health. Some clones in this sample may be carry-over from other donors' samples.

The chain combines TRBV14 with TRBJ2-1; TCRdb's D call of TRBD2 is untestable without DNA. Looked up from germline, CDR1 is SGHDN and CDR2 is FVKESK. This CDR3 contains 18 residues. The CDR3 spells CASSLRPPTSGRANEQFF.

The V call is TRBV6-6, the J call TRBJ2-3; TCRdb picks TRBD1, but there is no DNA to check that call. CDR1 and CDR2 (germline): MNHNY, SVGAGI (reference sequence). This CDR3 contains 15 residues. The CDR3 sequence: CASRPGQVFTDTQYF.

This sequence joins TRBV27 and TRBJ2-1; TCRdb proposes TRBD2, but this gene call is untestable without DNA. Germline assignment: CDR1 MNHEY and CDR2 SMNVEV (reference sequence). This CDR3 comprises 16 residues. CDR3 in amino acids: CASSLSSSGAYNEQFF.

The chain is built from TRBV28 and TRBJ2-6; the D gene TCRdb calls, TRBD1, cannot be checked with no DNA. There are 16 residues in the CDR3. Germline V gene data show CDR1 as MDHEN and CDR2 as SYDVKM. CDR3 amino acids: CASSERQGARANVLTF.

The chain joins TRBV20-1 to TRBJ2-2; no DNA is available, so the TRBD2 call from TCRdb remains unchecked. The CDR3 totals 15 residues. Germline assignment: CDR1 DFQATT and CDR2 SNEGSKA (reference sequence). This chain's CDR3 is CSASTAGVATGELFF.

This rearrangement joins TRBV12-3 or TRBV12-4 to TRBJ1-2. The CDR3 extends over 13 amino acids. CDR3: CASSLPANYGYTF.